The rows below give T cell receptor beta chains drawn from one sample of a study of T cells after yellow fever vaccination. TCRdb processed the 5' RACE reads anew with MiXCR; each CDR3 protein has one entry. The repertoire holds 400,000 or so distinct CDR3 sequences, with approximately 10% as singletons. The source was PBMCs, collected on the day of the first yellow fever vaccination. The source of these receptors is a man aged 18 to 35 who received the YFV17D yellow fever vaccine. Each CDR3 is given with its conserved first and last residue. Fields, in order: V gene, D gene, clone size, J gene, CDR3 protein, CDR3 DNA. A D gene is named only where the DNA matches it firmly. For some rows the clone size is stated as once, few or many, or as a class when expanded; others skip it.

TRBV20-1	.	.	TRBJ1-1	CSAREGRYFEAFF	TGCAGTGCTAGAGAAGGACGGTACTTTGAAGCTTTCTTT
TRBV6-5	TRBD1	.	TRBJ1-1	CASSSNRGLSEAFF	TGTGCCAGCAGTTCTAACAGGGGTCTTTCGGAAGCTTTCTTT
TRBV20-1	TRBD2	.	TRBJ2-5	CSAAGGQRETQYF	TGCAGTGCCGCGGGGGGCCAGAGGGAGACCCAGTACTTC
TRBV15	.	.	TRBJ1-1	CATSRENTEAFF	TGTGCCACCAGCAGAGAGAACACTGAAGCTTTCTTT
TRBV7-3	.	few	TRBJ2-5	CASSLTLRETQYF	TGTGCCAGCAGTTTAACCTTACGGGAGACCCAGTACTTC
TRBV25-1	.	few	TRBJ2-4	CASSVQGRRNIQYF	TGTGCCAGCAGTGTCCAGGGAAGGAGGAACATTCAGTACTTC
TRBV5-6	.	few	TRBJ1-1	CASSRQYFMNTEAFF	TGTGCCAGCAGCAGACAGTATTTCATGAACACTGAAGCTTTCTTT
TRBV5-4	.	.	TRBJ1-5	CASSPEPDQPQHF	TGTGCCAGCAGCCCGGAACCGGACCAGCCCCAGCATTTT
TRBV19	.	few	TRBJ1-5	CASSFDRAPDLSNQPQHF	TGTGCCAGTTCCTTTGATCGAGCCCCAGACTTAAGCAATCAGCCCCAGCATTTT
TRBV29-1	.	.	TRBJ1-5	CSVGGLGSNQPQHF	TGCAGCGTTGGGGGCCTAGGCAGCAATCAGCCCCAGCATTTT
TRBV29-1	.	few	TRBJ1-1	CSVGTVNTEAFF	TGCAGCGTTGGAACGGTGAACACTGAAGCTTTCTTT
TRBV5-1	TRBD2	few	TRBJ2-3	CASSRGTSGALSTDTQYF	TGCGCCAGCAGCCGTGGGACTAGCGGGGCCCTAAGCACAGATACGCAGTATTTT
TRBV5-6	TRBD2	many	TRBJ2-3	CASSSLGGGGADTQYF	TGTGCCAGCAGCTCACTCGGGGGCGGGGGGGCAGATACGCAGTATTTT
TRBV5-1	.	.	TRBJ1-4	CASSWRPGIGNEKLFF	TGCGCCAGCAGCTGGAGACCCGGGATCGGCAATGAAAAACTGTTTTTT
TRBV12-3/TRBV12-4	.	few	TRBJ2-2	CASSASGPGELFF	TGTGCCAGCAGTGCCTCTGGGCCCGGGGAGCTGTTTTTT
TRBV6-1	TRBD2	.	TRBJ2-3	CASRLSGGATDTQYF	TGTGCCAGCAGACTTAGCGGGGGGGCGACAGATACGCAGTATTTT
TRBV6-5	TRBD1	.	TRBJ1-1	CASSSRQGAGTEAFF	TGTGCCAGCAGTTCCCGACAGGGGGCAGGGACTGAAGCTTTCTTT
TRBV5-1	TRBD1	.	TRBJ2-7	CASSPGQADYEQYF	TGCGCCAGCAGCCCCGGACAGGCTGACTACGAGCAGTACTTC
TRBV6-2/TRBV6-3	.	.	TRBJ2-6	CASTSRAGRGSGANVLTF	TGTGCCAGCACCTCAAGGGCAGGGCGAGGATCTGGGGCCAACGTCCTGACTTTC
TRBV6-1	.	few	TRBJ1-1	CASSTTLGGRGMNTEAFF	TGTGCCAGCAGTACAACATTAGGAGGCAGGGGCATGAACACTGAAGCTTTCTTT
TRBV5-1	.	few	TRBJ1-1	CASSLESPLNLRRVNTEAFF	TGCGCCAGCAGCTTGGAATCCCCCCTGAACCTACGCAGGGTGAACACTGAAGCTTTCTTT
TRBV12-3/TRBV12-4	TRBD1	many	TRBJ2-3	CASSLRAGGADTQYF	TGTGCCAGCAGTTTAAGGGCAGGGGGCGCAGATACGCAGTATTTT
TRBV12-3/TRBV12-4	.	few	TRBJ2-4	CASSHAKNIQYF	TGTGCCAGCAGCCATGCCAAAAACATTCAGTACTTC
TRBV20-1	.	.	TRBJ2-3	CSATKGVGTTDTQYF	TGCAGTGCTACGAAGGGGGTCGGGACTACAGATACGCAGTATTTT
TRBV20-1	.	.	TRBJ2-5	CSARDFREPYQETQYF	TGCAGTGCTAGAGATTTTAGGGAACCGTACCAAGAGACCCAGTACTTC
TRBV7-1	.	.	TRBJ1-4	CASSSALRYGKLFF	TGTGCCAGCAGCTCCGCCCTCCGCTACGGCAAACTGTTTTTT
TRBV4-3	TRBD2	few	TRBJ2-2	CASSQAGRAGTGELFF	TGCGCCAGCAGTCAGGCCGGGAGGGCGGGCACCGGGGAGCTGTTTTTT
TRBV3-1	.	.	TRBJ2-4	CASRPGRTPHFVRF	TGTGCCAGCAGACCTGGTAGGACACCGCATTTTGTGCGCTTC
TRBV7-3	.	.	TRBJ2-7	CASSSTGGAEGEQYF	TGTGCCAGCAGCTCGACCGGGGGCGCAGAAGGCGAGCAGTACTTC
TRBV7-2	.	.	TRBJ2-5	CASSLKRLGPGEETQYF	TGTGCCAGCAGCTTAAAGCGGCTTGGTCCAGGGGAAGAGACCCAGTACTTC
TRBV11-2	.	.	TRBJ2-1	CASSLDFNEQFF	TGTGCCAGCAGCTTGGACTTTAATGAGCAGTTCTTC
TRBV5-1	TRBD1	.	TRBJ2-2	CASSLPSGTAKANTGELFF	TGCGCCAGCAGCTTGCCATCCGGGACAGCTAAAGCGAACACCGGGGAGCTGTTTTTT
TRBV29-1	.	.	TRBJ2-3	CSVHTRVGTDTQYF	TGCAGCGTGCACACTAGAGTCGGCACAGATACGCAGTATTTT
TRBV29-1	TRBD1	.	TRBJ1-4	CSAGPDREANEKLFF	TGCAGCGCAGGACCCGACAGGGAGGCTAATGAAAAACTGTTTTTT
TRBV6-1	.	few	TRBJ1-1	CASGLNRHTEAFF	TGTGCCAGCGGGTTAAACCGGCACACTGAAGCTTTCTTT
TRBV5-4	TRBD2	.	TRBJ2-4	CASSPSGIAKNIQYF	TGTGCCAGCAGCCCTAGCGGAATAGCCAAAAACATTCAGTACTTC
TRBV30	.	.	TRBJ1-2	CAWNSINSYTF	TGTGCCTGGAATAGCATTAACAGCTACACCTTC
TRBV5-6	.	.	TRBJ1-4	CASRNTGRNREKLFF	TGTGCCAGCAGAAATACAGGGAGGAATCGTGAAAAACTGTTTTTT
TRBV20-1	.	.	TRBJ2-7	CSASPGRRYEQYF	TGCAGTGCCTCCCCTGGTAGACGATACGAGCAGTACTTC
TRBV20-1	.	.	TRBJ1-5	CSARDLDRAYQPQHF	TGCAGTGCTAGAGATCTGGACCGCGCTTATCAGCCCCAGCATTTT
TRBV5-1	.	.	TRBJ1-6	CASSLEGSDGKISSYNSPLHF	TGCGCCAGCAGCTTGGAGGGGTCGGACGGGAAGATAAGCTCCTATAATTCACCCCTCCACTTT
TRBV6-1	TRBD1	few	TRBJ1-2	CASSEGAGGYGYTF	TGTGCCAGCAGTGAAGGGGCAGGGGGCTATGGCTACACCTTC
TRBV15	.	few	TRBJ2-2	CATSTGAPNTGELFF	TGTGCCACCAGCACAGGGGCCCCGAACACCGGGGAGCTGTTTTTT
TRBV7-3	.	.	TRBJ2-7	CASSPRLGHEQYF	TGTGCCAGCAGCCCTCGACTGGGGCACGAGCAGTACTTC
TRBV10-3	.	.	TRBJ2-2	CAISSGLNSGVLFF	TGTGCCATCAGCTCCGGACTGAACAGTGGGGTGCTGTTTTTT
TRBV5-5	.	.	TRBJ1-5	CASSLYPEEAQHF	TGTGCCAGCAGCTTGTACCCGGAAGAGGCCCAGCATTTT
TRBV3-1	TRBD2	.	TRBJ2-5	CACSQDPPGLAGGSFETQYF	TGTGCCTGCAGCCAAGATCCCCCGGGACTAGCGGGTGGTAGCTTCGAGACCCAGTACTTC
TRBV24-1	TRBD1	many	TRBJ2-3	CATSDSGTGTDTQYF	TGTGCCACCAGTGACTCCGGGACAGGCACAGATACGCAGTATTTT
TRBV7-6	TRBD1	.	TRBJ2-5	CASSYLTGNIETQYF	TGTGCCAGCAGCTATTTGACAGGGAATATAGAGACCCAGTACTTC
TRBV19	.	once	TRBJ2-1	CASSISVNEQFF	TGTGCCAGTAGTATATCCGTGAATGAGCAGTTCTTC
TRBV5-6	.	few	TRBJ2-2	CASESSFSTGELFF	TGTGCCAGCGAATCTAGCTTTAGCACCGGGGAGCTGTTTTTT
TRBV5-1	TRBD1	many	TRBJ2-5	CASSPGQGQETQYF	TGCGCCAGCAGCCCGGGACAGGGACAAGAGACCCAGTACTTC
TRBV4-3	.	few	TRBJ2-7	CASSQGYQESYEQYF	TGCGCCAGCAGCCAAGGCTATCAGGAGAGCTACGAGCAGTACTTC
TRBV19	.	.	TRBJ1-1	CASMPNVGVTEAFF	TGTGCCAGTATGCCGAATGTCGGTGTCACTGAAGCTTTCTTT
TRBV6-2/TRBV6-3	.	few	TRBJ1-1	CASKTISNTEAFF	TGTGCCAGTAAGACGATCTCGAACACTGAAGCTTTCTTT
TRBV14	.	.	TRBJ2-3	CASSQDIRLRGTDTQYF	TGTGCCAGCAGCCAAGATATACGCTTAAGGGGCACAGATACGCAGTATTTT
TRBV12-3/TRBV12-4	.	many	TRBJ1-1	CASNQGWTEAFF	TGTGCCAGCAATCAGGGTTGGACTGAAGCTTTCTTT